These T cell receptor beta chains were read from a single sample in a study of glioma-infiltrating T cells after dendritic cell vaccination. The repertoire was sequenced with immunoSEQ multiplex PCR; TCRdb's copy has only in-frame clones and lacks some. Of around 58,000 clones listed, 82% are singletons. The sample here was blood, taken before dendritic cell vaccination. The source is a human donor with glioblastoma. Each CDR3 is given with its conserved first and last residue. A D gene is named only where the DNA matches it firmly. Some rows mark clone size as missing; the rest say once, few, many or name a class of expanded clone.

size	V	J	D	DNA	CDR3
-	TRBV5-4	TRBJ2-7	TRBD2	TGTGCTAGCAGCTTGGTACGGGGGGGCCGCTACGAGCAGTACTTC	CASSLVRGGRYEQYF
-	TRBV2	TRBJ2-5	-	TGTGCCAGCAACTCGGGGAGCGAGAAAGAGACCCAGTACTTC	CASNSGSEKETQYF
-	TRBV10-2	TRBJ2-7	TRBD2	TGCGCCAGCCATACTGCGGGGGGCCCCTACGAGCAGTACTTC	CASHTAGGPYEQYF
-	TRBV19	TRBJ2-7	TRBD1	TGTGCCAGCAGACAGGGTGACGAGCAGTACTTC	CASRQGDEQYF
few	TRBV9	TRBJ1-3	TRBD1	TGTGCCAGCAGCGTGTCCCGGAGGGGGCCCTCTGGAAACACCATATATTTT	CASSVSRRGPSGNTIYF
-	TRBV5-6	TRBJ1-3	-	TGTGCCAGCAGCCGCCTCTATTCGGGGTACGGAAACACCATATATTTT	CASSRLYSGYGNTIYF
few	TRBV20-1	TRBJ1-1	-	TGCAGTGCTAGAGAATCGACTGAAGCTTTCTTT	CSARESTEAFF
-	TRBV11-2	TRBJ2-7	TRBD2	TGTGCCAGCGGAGCGGGGTACGAGCAGTACTTC	CASGAGYEQYF
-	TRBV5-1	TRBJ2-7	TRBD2	TGCGCCAGCAGCTTGGTGGAGCGGGGCGACTCGGCCGAGCAGTACTTC	CASSLVERGDSAEQYF
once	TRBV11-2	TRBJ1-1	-	TGTGCCAGCAGCTTTCGACCCCAGGGTGAAGCTTTCTTT	CASSFRPQGEAFF
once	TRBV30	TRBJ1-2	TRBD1	TGTGCCTGGAGAACTTCCGGGACAGCACCCTATGGCTACACCTTC	CAWRTSGTAPYGYTF
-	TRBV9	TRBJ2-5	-	TGTGCCAGCAGCGTAGGTGCGGGGGCTGAGGAGACCCAGTACTTC	CASSVGAGAEETQYF
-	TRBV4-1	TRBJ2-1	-	TGCGCCAGCAGCCAAGGAGGAGGCAATGAGCAGTTCTTC	CASSQGGGNEQFF
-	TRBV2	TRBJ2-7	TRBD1	TGTGCCAGCAGTCAAGGCAGGGGGTACCACGAGCAGTACTTC	CASSQGRGYHEQYF
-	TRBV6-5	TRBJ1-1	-	TGTGCCAGCAGTTATTCGAGGGGGATGGGTGAAGCTTTCTTT	CASSYSRGMGEAFF
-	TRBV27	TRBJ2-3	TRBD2	TGTGCCAGCAGTTACCGGGGGGATACAGATACGCAGTATTTT	CASSYRGDTDTQYF
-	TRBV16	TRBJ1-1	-	TGTGCCAGCAGCCAGAGCGGGTCCTCGGTTAACGTTTTCTTT	CASSQSGSSVNVFF
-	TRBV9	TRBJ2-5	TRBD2	TGTGCCAGCAGCCCTCTCGGTATAGCGGGGGGACAAGAGACCCAGTACTTC	CASSPLGIAGGQETQYF
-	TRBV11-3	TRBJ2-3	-	TGTGCCAGCAGCCCTGGTGCCCCCGGTACGCAGTATTTT	CASSPGAPGTQYF
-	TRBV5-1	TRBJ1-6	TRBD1	TGCGCCGGCAGCTCCGGACAGGGGGATAATTCACCCCTCCACTTT	CAGSSGQGDNSPLHF
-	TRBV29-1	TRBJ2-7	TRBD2	TGCAGCGTCAGACTAGCGGTCTACGAGCAGTACTTC	CSVRLAVYEQYF
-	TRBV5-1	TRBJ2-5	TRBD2	TGCGCCAGCAGCTCGGGACTAGCGGGGGGGCGTGAGACCCAGTACTTC	CASSSGLAGGRETQYF
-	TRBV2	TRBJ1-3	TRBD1	TGTGCCAGCAGAGAGACAGGGACAGGGAGAAACACCATATATTTT	CASRETGTGRNTIYF
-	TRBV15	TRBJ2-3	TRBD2	TGTGCCACCAGCATACTAGCGGGGGAGGGAGCAGATACGCAGTATTTT	CATSILAGEGADTQYF
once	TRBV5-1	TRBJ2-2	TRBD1	TGCGCCAGCAGCCCCGGACAGGGATGGGGGGCCGGGGAGCTGTTTTTT	CASSPGQGWGAGELFF
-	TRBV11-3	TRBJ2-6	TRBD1	TGTGCCAGCAGCGCGCACAGGGGCCCTGGGGCCAACGTCCTGACTTTC	CASSAHRGPGANVLTF
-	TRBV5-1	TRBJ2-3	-	TGCGCCAGCTCCGACAGAACGCCCCGCACAGATACGCAGTATTTT	CASSDRTPRTDTQYF
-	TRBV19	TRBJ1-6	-	TGTGCCAGTAGTTCGAGCTCCTATAATTCACCCCTCCACTTT	CASSSSSYNSPLHF
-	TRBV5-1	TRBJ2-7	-	TGCGCCAGCAGCTTGGCAGGGTTACCCTACGAGCAGTACTTC	CASSLAGLPYEQYF
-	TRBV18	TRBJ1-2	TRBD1	TGTGCCAGCTCAGTGGGACAGGAGAACTATGGCTACACCTTC	CASSVGQENYGYTF
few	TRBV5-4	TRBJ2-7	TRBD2	TGTGCCAGCAGCGTCACTAGCGGGGTGTCCTACGAGCAGTACTTC	CASSVTSGVSYEQYF
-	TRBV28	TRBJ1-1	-	TGTGCCAGCAGTTTAGTAGGGGCGAACACTGAAGCTTTCTTT	CASSLVGANTEAFF
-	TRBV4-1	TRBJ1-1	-	TGCGCCAGCAGCCAAGGTCAAGGACAGTCTGAAGCTTTCTTT	CASSQGQGQSEAFF
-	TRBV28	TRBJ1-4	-	TGTGCCAGCAGAAGCAGGTTGAATGAAAAACTGTTTTTT	CASRSRLNEKLFF
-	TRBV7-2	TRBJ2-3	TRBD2	TGTGCCAGCAGCTTCACTCCGGGACTAGCGGTTAGCACAGATACGCAGTATTTT	CASSFTPGLAVSTDTQYF
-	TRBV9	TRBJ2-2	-	TGTGCCAGCAGCGGGACTCCGAACACCGGGGAGCTGTTTTTT	CASSGTPNTGELFF
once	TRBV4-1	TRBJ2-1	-	TGCGCCAGCAGCCCATTGTTCGGAGGTGAGCAGTTCTTC	CASSPLFGGEQFF
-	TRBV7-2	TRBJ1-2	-	TGTGCCAGCAGCCTACAGGGCAACCGGGGCTACACCTTC	CASSLQGNRGYTF
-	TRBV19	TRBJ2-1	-	TGTGCCAGTAGTATGTACGAGGCTAACTCCTACAATGAGCAGTTCTTC	CASSMYEANSYNEQFF
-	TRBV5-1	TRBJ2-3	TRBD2	TGCGCCAGCACGGTTGCGGGGGGAGTAGATACGCAGTATTTT	CASTVAGGVDTQYF
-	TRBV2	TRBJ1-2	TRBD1	TGTGCCAGCAGAGGGGGACGACAGGGGAACTATGGCTACACCTTC	CASRGGRQGNYGYTF
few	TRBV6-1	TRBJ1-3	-	TGTGCCAGCAGTAGGGGCATTTCGATGGACACCATATATTTT	CASSRGISMDTIYF
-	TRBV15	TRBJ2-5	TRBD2	TGTGCCACCAGCAGAGATTATGGAACTAGCGGGGGGCAAGAGACCCAGTACTTC	CATSRDYGTSGGQETQYF